The sequence of this T cell receptor (beta chain) was determined in a study of neurological immune-mediated disorders. Regarding the study as a whole: HTLV-1-associated myelopathy had the most TCR clonal expansion, whereas multiple sclerosis had the least (lower than in healthy controls).

Trimming removed 3 bases at V and 7 bases at J, with 14 bases between. The CDR3 is 14 amino acids. Germline-derived CDR1 and CDR2 are SGHNT and YYREEE (reference sequence). Volunteers at a blood bank in Maryland, USA, were the healthy controls. Unsorted libraries came from 2 million PBMCs stored at -80 °C. The cDNA was produced through 5'RACE with 10-nucleotide random UMIs. TCRdb reprocessed the 5' RACE reads via MiXCR and lists one record per CDR3 protein. This sample has 45,000 or so distinct CDR3 sequences, with over 9.5% found just once. This clonotype was seen ten or more times. What it binds is not known.

The sequenced sample was PBMCs. The chain has TRBV5-4 and TRBJ2-1; weak D call: TRBD2 (5 bases). The receptor's source is a female donor in good health. The CDR3 sequence: CASSWRSEWNEQFF. The DNA for the CDR3 is TGTGCCAGCAGCTGGAGGAGCGAGTGGAATGAGCAGTTCTTC.